This paragraph reports one TCR beta chain. The antigen remains unidentified. One entry per CDR3 protein results from TCRdb running MiXCR on the RT-PCR reads. The table lists approximately 500,000 distinct CDR3 sequences, less than 25% of them singletons. The data originate from a study of response to subunit inactivated influenza vaccine. V was pared by 5 bases and J by 1 base, with 15 bases between. The germline V gene encodes CDR1 SEHNR and CDR2 FQNEAQ (reference sequence). The CDR3 runs to 15 residues. Notes on the study in general: With each seasonal influenza vaccination, the authors suggested, few new T cells are recruited.

These records were also assigned to another study, of T cells expressing NK-cell markers. From that paper: TCR beta cDNA was made by 5'RACE template switching with UMIs. Seven sequenced donors out of eight were HCMV-seropositive, one seronegative.

The receptor was derived from a man aged 45 to 65 who received an inactivated influenza vaccine. The sample here was CD4+ T cells sorted from PBMCs, taken 11 to 12 days after vaccination. The chain is built from TRBV7-9 and TRBJ2-7; D uncertain. The CDR3 reads CASSPGRFTSYEQYF. The CDR3 DNA sequence: TGTGCCAGCAGCCCCGGACGGTTTACATCCTACGAGCAGTACTTC. Filled out from reference TRBV7-9 and TRBJ2-7, the complete variable domain reads DTGVSQNPRHKITKRGQNVTFRCDPISEHNRLYWYRQTLGQGPEFLTYFQNEAQLEKSRLLSDRFSAERPKGSFSTLEIQRTEQGDSAMYLCASSPGRFTSYEQYFGPGTRLTVT.